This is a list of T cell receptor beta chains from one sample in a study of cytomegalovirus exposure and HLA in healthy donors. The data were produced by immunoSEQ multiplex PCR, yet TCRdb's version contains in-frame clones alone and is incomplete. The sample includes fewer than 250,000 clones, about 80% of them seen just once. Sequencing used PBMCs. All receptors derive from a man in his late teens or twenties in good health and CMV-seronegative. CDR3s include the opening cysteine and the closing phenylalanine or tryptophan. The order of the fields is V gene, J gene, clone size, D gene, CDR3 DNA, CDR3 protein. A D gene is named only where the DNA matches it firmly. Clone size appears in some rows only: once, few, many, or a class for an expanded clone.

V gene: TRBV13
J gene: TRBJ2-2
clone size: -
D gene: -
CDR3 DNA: TGTGCCAGCAGCTTAGGACAGGTTACCGGGGAGCTGTTTTTT
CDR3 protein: CASSLGQVTGELFF

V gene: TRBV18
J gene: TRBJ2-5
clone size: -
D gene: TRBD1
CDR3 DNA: TGTGCCAGCTCACCTGGACAGGGGATCAAGGAGACCCAGTACTTC
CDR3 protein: CASSPGQGIKETQYF

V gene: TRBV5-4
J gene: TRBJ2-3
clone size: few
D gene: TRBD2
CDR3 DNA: TGTGCCAGCAGCTTGGTTGGGGGGGGAGCCCCAGATACGCAGTATTTT
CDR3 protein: CASSLVGGGAPDTQYF

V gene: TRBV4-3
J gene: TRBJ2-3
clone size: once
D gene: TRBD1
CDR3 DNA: TGCGCCAGCAGCCAGAGACAGGGGGGTACAGATACGCAGTATTTT
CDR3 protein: CASSQRQGGTDTQYF

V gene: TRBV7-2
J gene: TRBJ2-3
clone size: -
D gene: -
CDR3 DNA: TGTGCCAGCAGCTTAGATTCCCCCTTAGGGCGGGGGCCCTGGGATACGCAGTATTTT
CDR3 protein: CASSLDSPLGRGPWDTQYF

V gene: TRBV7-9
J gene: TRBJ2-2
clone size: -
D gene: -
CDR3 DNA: TGTGCCAGCAGCTTAGCTCTAGCGGGGGAGCTGTTTTTT
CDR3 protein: CASSLALAGELFF

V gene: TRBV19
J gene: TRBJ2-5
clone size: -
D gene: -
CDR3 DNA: TGTGCCAGTAGTATTAGCCCCGGGACTCTAGGGGTCCAAGAGACCCAGTACTTC
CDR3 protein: CASSISPGTLGVQETQYF

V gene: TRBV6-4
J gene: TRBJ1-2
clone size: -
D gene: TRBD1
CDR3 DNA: TGTGCCAGCAGTGAGACAGGGAGGAAGGGCTACACCTTC
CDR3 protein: CASSETGRKGYTF

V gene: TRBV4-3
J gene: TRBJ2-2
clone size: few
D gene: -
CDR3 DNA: TGCGCCAGCAGCCAAGGTTACAGCACCGGGGAGCTGTTTTTT
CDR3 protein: CASSQGYSTGELFF

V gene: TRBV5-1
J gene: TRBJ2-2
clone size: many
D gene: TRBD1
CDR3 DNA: TGCGCCAGCAGCTTGCAGGGGGCCGGGGAGCTGTTTTTT
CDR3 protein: CASSLQGAGELFF

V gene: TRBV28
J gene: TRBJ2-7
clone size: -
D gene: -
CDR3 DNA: TGTGCCAGCAGTACCGAGCGGGCCCAGAGCTCCTACGAGCAGTACTTC
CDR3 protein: CASSTERAQSSYEQYF

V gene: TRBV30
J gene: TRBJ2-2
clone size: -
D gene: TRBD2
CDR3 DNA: TGTGCCTGGAGGCGTGGGCTAGCGGGGAACACCGGGGAGCTGTTTTTT
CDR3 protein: CAWRRGLAGNTGELFF

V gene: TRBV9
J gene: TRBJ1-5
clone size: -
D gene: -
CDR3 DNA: TGTGCCAGCAGCGTCAACAGGGATCAGCCCCAGCATTTT
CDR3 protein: CASSVNRDQPQHF

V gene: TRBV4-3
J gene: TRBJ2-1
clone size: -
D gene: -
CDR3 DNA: TGCGCCAGCAGCCATAGGTTGACGGACACTTACAATGAGCAGTTCTTC
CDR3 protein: CASSHRLTDTYNEQFF

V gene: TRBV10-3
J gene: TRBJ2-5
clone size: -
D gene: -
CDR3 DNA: TGTGCCATCAGTGAGTCGGTCTCGACTAGGCAAGAGACCCAGTACTTC
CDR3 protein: CAISESVSTRQETQYF

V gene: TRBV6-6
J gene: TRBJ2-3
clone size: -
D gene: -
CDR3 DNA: TGTGCCAGCAGCTCGCACGGGGATGGCACAGATACGCAGTATTTT
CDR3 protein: CASSSHGDGTDTQYF

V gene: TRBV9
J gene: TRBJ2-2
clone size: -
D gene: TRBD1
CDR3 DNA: TGTGCCAGCAGCACCAAGGGACAGGGGTCGAACACCGGGGAGCTGTTTTTT
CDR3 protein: CASSTKGQGSNTGELFF